This is a list of T cell receptor beta chains from one sample in a study of blood T cells in healthy people across ages. TCRdb passed the 5' RACE reads through MiXCR, listing each CDR3 protein once. The sample carries 780,000 or so distinct CDR3 sequences, around half recorded once. The sample consisted of blood. These receptors were obtained from an elderly man in good health. Each CDR3 is given with its conserved first and last residue. The D gene is left open where the match is weak. Clone size is shown for a subset of rows, as once, few, many or a class of expanded clone.

V	size	J	D	DNA	CDR3
TRBV11-2	NA	TRBJ2-3	TRBD2	TGTGCCAGCAGCGCGGAACTAGCGAGAGGGCCGGTGAGATACGCGTATTTT	CASSAELARGPVRYAYF
TRBV7-9	NA	TRBJ2-7	NA	TGTGCCAGCAGCTTAGGCCCCGGCCTCTACGAGCAGTACTTC	CASSLGPGLYEQYF
TRBV20-1	NA	TRBJ2-3	NA	TGCAGTGCGGACATACGCAGGGTCCCAGATGCGCAGTATTTT	CSADIRRVPDAQYF
TRBV3-1	NA	TRBJ1-2	TRBD1	TGTGCCAGCACACAGGGGTCGATCTATGGCTACACCTTC	CASTQGSIYGYTF
TRBV18	few	TRBJ2-1	NA	TGTGCCAGCTCATGGGTAGTTCAGGCTGGCAATGAGCAGTTCTTC	CASSWVVQAGNEQFF
TRBV4-2	NA	TRBJ2-1	NA	TGTGCCAGCAGCCAAGACGGGCTAGTCGACAATGAGCAGTTCTTC	CASSQDGLVDNEQFF
TRBV12-5	NA	TRBJ2-1	TRBD2	TGTGCTAGTGGTACGGGCCAACCGGGAGGCGATGAGCAGTTCTTC	CASGTGQPGGDEQFF
TRBV7-9	NA	TRBJ2-6	TRBD1	TGTGCCAGCAGCCCCGGGACAGGTCCCAACTCTGGGGCCAACGTCCTGACTTTC	CASSPGTGPNSGANVLTF
TRBV11-2	NA	TRBJ2-7	TRBD2	TGTGCCAGCAGTCACGGGGGGGCCTCCCACGAGCAGTACTTC	CASSHGGASHEQYF
TRBV3-1	NA	TRBJ2-7	NA	TGTGCCAGCAGCCAAGTCGTAGCCTCCCACGAGCAGTACTTC	CASSQVVASHEQYF
TRBV27	NA	TRBJ2-3	NA	TGTGCCAGCAGTTCAACCCGGTTGGCTCCCACCTTGCACAGATACGCGTATTTT	CASSSTRLAPTLHRYAYF
TRBV11-2	NA	TRBJ2-5	TRBD2	TGTGCCAGCAGCTTAGGGTCTTCGGGGGGACCCATGATAGAGACCCAGTACTTC	CASSLGSSGGPMIETQYF
TRBV10-3	NA	TRBJ2-7	TRBD2	TGTGCCATCAGTGAGTCAGGCCTAGCGGGTGGCTCCTACGAGCAGTACTTC	CAISESGLAGGSYEQYF
TRBV6-2/TRBV6-3	few	TRBJ2-1	TRBD1	TGTGCCAGCAGTAGAATCCACAATCCACAGGGGGCCGGTGAGCAGTTCTTC	CASSRIHNPQGAGEQFF
TRBV6-6	NA	TRBJ2-4	NA	TGTGCCAACAGTTACCTGGCGGAGGGTTTTGGGGAGCAGTACTTC	CANSYLAEGFGEQYF
TRBV5-6	few	TRBJ2-5	NA	TGTGCCAGCAGCCAGGGACTGGGAAAAGAGACCCAGTACTTC	CASSQGLGKETQYF
TRBV29-1	NA	TRBJ1-1	NA	TGCAGCGACCCCCGGGGCCGATGGAACACTGAAGCTTTCTTT	CSDPRGRWNTEAFF
TRBV29-1	NA	TRBJ2-1	NA	TGCAGCGTTCGTAGGGGGGGCTTTAGCTCCTACAATGAGCAGTTCTTC	CSVRRGGFSSYNEQFF
TRBV20-1	NA	TRBJ2-4	NA	TGCAGTGCGCGGACAGCCTCAAACATTCAGTACTTC	CSARTASNIQYF
TRBV24-1	few	TRBJ2-1	NA	TGTGCCACCAGTGACGGGGTGGGCTCCTACAATGAGCAGTTCTTC	CATSDGVGSYNEQFF
TRBV2	NA	TRBJ2-1	NA	TGTGCCAGCAGTGTCTCCAGGACCGGTCATGAGCAGTTCTTC	CASSVSRTGHEQFF
TRBV7-9	few	TRBJ2-3	NA	TGTGCCAGCACCAACACAGATACGCAGTATTTT	CASTNTDTQYF
TRBV18	NA	TRBJ2-3	NA	TGTACCAGCTCACCGAGCACAGACACGCAGTATTTT	CTSSPSTDTQYF
TRBV5-1	NA	TRBJ2-3	NA	TGCGCCAGCAGCTTGGTTGTGGGAGAGGCGGATACGCAGTATTTT	CASSLVVGEADTQYF
TRBV6-6	NA	TRBJ2-1	TRBD2	TGTGCCAGCAGTAGTCACTCCCGACTAGCGGGAGGGGATGAGCAGTTCTTC	CASSSHSRLAGGDEQFF
TRBV30	NA	TRBJ2-5	TRBD2	TGTGCCTGGAGGAGCGGGAGGAAGGGAGAGACCCAGTACTTC	CAWRSGRKGETQYF
TRBV6-1	NA	TRBJ2-3	TRBD2	TGTGCCAGCAGTACCCCGGGACTAGCGGGAGTATCAAGATACGCGTATTTT	CASSTPGLAGVSRYAYF
TRBV29-1	few	TRBJ2-7	TRBD1	TGCAGCGTTGAAAGTGGGAGACAGGGGCAGCAGTACTTC	CSVESGRQGQQYF
TRBV29-1	few	TRBJ2-5	TRBD2	TGCAGCGTTGAAGATCGCCCGGCGGGAGGGCGTAGGTACTTC	CSVEDRPAGGRRYF